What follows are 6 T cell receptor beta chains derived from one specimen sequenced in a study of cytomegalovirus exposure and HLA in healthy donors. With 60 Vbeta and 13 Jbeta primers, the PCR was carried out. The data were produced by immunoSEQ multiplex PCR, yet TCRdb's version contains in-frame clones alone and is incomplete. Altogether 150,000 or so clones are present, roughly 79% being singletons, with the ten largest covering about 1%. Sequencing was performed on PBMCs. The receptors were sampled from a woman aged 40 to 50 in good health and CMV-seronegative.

The CDR3 reads CAISESSGRGEQYF. CDR3 DNA: TGTGCCATCAGTGAGTCGAGCGGGAGGGGGGAACAGTATTTT. The rearrangement joins TRBV10-3 to TRBJ2-3; 10 positions agree with TRBD2. Trimming at V came to 0 bases and at J to 12 bases, leaving 6 bases not matched to a gene. The CDR3 runs to 14 residues. Germline V lookup: CDR1 ENHRY, CDR2 SYGVKD.

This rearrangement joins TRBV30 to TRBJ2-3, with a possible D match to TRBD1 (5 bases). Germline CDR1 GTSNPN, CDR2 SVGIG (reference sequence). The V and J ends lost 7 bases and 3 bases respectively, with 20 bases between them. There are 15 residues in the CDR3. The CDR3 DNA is TGTGCCTCAGCAGAATTTGACAGACAGACAGATACGCAGTATTTT. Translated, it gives CASAEFDRQTDTQYF. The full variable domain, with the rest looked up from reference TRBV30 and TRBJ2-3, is SQTIHQWPATLVQPVGSPLSLECTVEGTSNPNLYWYRQAAGRGLQLLFYSVGIGQISSEVPQNLSASRPQDRQFILSSKKLLLSDSGFYLCASAEFDRQTDTQYFGPGTRLTVL.

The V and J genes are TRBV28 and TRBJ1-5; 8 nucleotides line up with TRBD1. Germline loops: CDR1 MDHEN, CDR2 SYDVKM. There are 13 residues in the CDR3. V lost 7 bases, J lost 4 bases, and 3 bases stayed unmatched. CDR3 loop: CASIDRGNQPQHF. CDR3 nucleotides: TGTGCCAGCATAGACAGGGGTAATCAGCCCCAGCATTTT.

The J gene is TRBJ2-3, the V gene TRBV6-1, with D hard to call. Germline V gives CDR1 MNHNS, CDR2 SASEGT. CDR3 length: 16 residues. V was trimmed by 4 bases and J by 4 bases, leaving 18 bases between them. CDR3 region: CASSAPLFAQADTQYF. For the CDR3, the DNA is TGTGCCAGCAGTGCCCCCTTGTTCGCCCAGGCAGATACGCAGTATTTT.

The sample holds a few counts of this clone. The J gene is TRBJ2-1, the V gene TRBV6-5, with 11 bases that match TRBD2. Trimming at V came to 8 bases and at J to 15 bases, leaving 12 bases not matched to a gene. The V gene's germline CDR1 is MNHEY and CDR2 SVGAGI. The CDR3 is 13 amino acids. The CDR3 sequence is CASSPETSGKLFF. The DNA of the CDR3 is TGTGCCAGCTCCCCCGAGACTAGCGGGAAGTTGTTCTTC.

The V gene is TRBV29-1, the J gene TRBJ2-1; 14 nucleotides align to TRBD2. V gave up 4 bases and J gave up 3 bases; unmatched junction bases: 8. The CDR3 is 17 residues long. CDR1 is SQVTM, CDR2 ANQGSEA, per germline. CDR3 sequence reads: CSVGGTSGSIDYNEQFF. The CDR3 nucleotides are TGCAGCGTTGGTGGGACTAGCGGGAGTATCGACTACAATGAGCAGTTCTTC.